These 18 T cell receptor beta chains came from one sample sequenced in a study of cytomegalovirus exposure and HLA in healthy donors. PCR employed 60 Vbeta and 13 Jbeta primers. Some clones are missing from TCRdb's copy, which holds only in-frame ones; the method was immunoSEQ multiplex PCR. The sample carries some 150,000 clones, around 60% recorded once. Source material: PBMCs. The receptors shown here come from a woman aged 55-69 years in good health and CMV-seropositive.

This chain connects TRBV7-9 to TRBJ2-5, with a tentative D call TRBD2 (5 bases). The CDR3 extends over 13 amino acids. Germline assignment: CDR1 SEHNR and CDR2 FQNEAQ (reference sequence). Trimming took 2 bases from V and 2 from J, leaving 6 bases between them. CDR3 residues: CASSLPGQETQYF. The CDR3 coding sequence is TGTGCCAGCAGCTTACCGGGACAAGAGACCCAGTACTTC. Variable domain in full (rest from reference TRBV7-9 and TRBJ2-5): DTGVSQNPRHKITKRGQNVTFRCDPISEHNRLYWYRQTLGQGPEFLTYFQNEAQLEKSRLLSDRFSAERPKGSFSTLEIQRTEQGDSAMYLCASSLPGQETQYFGPGTRLLVL.

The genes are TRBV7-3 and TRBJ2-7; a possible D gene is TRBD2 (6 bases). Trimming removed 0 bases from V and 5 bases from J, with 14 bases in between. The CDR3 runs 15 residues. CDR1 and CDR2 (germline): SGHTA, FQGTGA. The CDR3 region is CASSLTGTPSDEQYF. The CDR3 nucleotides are TGTGCCAGCAGCTTAACGGGGACTCCTTCTGACGAGCAGTACTTC.

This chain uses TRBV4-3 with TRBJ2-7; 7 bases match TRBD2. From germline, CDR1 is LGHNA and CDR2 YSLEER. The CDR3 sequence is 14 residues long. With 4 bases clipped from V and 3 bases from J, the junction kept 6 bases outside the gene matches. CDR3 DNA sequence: TGCGCCAGCAGCCCTCGGGGGGTCAGCTACGAGCAGTACTTC. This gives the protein CASSPRGVSYEQYF.

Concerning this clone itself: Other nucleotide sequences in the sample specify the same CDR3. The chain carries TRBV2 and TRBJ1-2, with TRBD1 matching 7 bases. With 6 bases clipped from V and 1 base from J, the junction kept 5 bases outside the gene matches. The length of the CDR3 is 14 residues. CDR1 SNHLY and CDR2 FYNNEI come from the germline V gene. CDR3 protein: CASSPDRVNYGYTF. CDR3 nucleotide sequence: TGTGCCAGCAGCCCCGACAGGGTTAACTATGGCTACACCTTC.

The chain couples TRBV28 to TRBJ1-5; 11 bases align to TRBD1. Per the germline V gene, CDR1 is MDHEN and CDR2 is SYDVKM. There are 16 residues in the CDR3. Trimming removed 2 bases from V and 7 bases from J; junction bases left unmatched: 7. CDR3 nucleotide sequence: TGTGCCAGCAGTTTACATAGGACAGGGGGCGCGCAGCCCCAGCATTTT. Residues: CASSLHRTGGAQPQHF.

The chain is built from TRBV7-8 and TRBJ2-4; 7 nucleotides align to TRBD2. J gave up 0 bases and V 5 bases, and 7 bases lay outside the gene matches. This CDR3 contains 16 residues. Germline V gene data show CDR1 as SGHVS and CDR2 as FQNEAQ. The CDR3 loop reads CASSPGGSLAKNIQYF. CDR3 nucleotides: TGTGCCAGCAGCCCCGGGGGGAGTTTAGCCAAAAACATTCAGTACTTC.

The CDR3 protein is CASSSDSRNTEAFF. CDR3 bases: TGTGCCAGCAGTTCGGACAGTCGGAACACTGAAGCTTTCTTT. The V call is TRBV28, the J call TRBJ1-1, with D perhaps matching TRBD1 (6 bases). The CDR3 consists of 14 residues. CDR1 MDHEN and CDR2 SYDVKM come from the germline V gene. V was cut by 4 bases and J by 1 base, with 10 bases left in between.

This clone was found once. The CDR3 DNA reads TGTGCCAGCAGTCCCCGGGAAGCCCGCCTCTACGAGCAGTACTTC. The encoded protein is CASSPREARLYEQYF. The V gene is TRBV6-5, the J gene TRBJ2-7; possibly TRBD2 for D (5 bases). The CDR3 covers 15 residues. V dropped 5 bases and J dropped 3 bases, with 17 bases sitting between them. Per the germline V gene, CDR1 is MNHEY and CDR2 is SVGAGI.

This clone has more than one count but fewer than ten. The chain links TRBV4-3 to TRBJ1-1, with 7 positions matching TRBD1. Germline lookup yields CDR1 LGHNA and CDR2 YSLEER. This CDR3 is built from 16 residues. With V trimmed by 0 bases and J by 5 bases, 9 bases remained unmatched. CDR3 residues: CASSQESGRGRTEAFF. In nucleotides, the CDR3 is TGCGCCAGCAGCCAAGAAAGTGGCAGGGGGAGAACTGAAGCTTTCTTT.

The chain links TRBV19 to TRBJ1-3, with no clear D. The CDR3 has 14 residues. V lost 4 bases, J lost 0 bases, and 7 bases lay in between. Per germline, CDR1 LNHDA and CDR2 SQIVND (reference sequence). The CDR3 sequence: CASSTRVSGNTIYF. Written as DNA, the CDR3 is TGTGCCAGTAGTACTAGAGTCTCTGGAAACACCATATATTTT.

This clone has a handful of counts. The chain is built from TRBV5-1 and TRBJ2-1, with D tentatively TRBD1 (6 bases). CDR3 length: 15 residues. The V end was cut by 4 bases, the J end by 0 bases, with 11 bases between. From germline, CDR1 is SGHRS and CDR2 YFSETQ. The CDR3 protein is CASSQLGGSYNEQFF. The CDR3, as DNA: TGCGCCAGCAGCCAATTAGGGGGCTCCTACAATGAGCAGTTCTTC.

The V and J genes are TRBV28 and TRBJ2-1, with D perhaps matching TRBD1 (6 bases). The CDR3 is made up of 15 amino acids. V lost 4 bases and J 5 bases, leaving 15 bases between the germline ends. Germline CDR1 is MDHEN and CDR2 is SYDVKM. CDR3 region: CASSSASQGNNEQFF. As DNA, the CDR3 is TGTGCCAGCAGTTCGGCCTCACAGGGAAACAATGAGCAGTTCTTC.

The CDR3 loop is CASSQGGEDGYTF. CDR3 nucleotides: TGTGCCAGCAGCCAAGGGGGGGAGGATGGCTACACCTTC. The V call is TRBV4-2, the J call TRBJ1-2; D is possibly TRBD1 (5 bases). This CDR3 spans 13 amino acids. CDR1 LGHNA and CDR2 YNFKEQ come from the germline V gene. Trimming removed 1 base at V and 6 bases at J, with 9 bases between.

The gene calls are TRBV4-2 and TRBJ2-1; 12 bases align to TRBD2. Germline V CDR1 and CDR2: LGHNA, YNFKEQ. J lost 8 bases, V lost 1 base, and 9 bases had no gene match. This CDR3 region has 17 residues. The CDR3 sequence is CASSQGWTSGIKDEQFF. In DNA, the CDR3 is TGTGCCAGCAGCCAAGGTTGGACTAGCGGGATTAAGGATGAGCAGTTCTTC.

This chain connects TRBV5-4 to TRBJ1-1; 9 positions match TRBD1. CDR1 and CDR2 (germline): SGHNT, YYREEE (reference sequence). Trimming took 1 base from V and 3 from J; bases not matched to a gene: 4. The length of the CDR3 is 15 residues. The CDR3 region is CASSLTGGEDTEAFF. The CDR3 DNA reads TGTGCCAGCAGCTTGACAGGGGGCGAGGACACTGAAGCTTTCTTT.

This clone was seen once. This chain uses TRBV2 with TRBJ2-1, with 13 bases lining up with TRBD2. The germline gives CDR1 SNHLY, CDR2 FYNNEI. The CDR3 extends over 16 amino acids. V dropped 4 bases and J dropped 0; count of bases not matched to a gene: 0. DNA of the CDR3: TGTGCCAGCAGTGGGACTAGCGGGAGCTCCTACAATGAGCAGTTCTTC. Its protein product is CASSGTSGSSYNEQFF.

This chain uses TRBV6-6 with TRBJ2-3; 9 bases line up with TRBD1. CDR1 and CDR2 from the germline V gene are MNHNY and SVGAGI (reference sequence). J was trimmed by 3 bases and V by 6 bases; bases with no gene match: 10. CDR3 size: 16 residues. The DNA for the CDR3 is TGTGCCAGCAGCCCATGGACAGGGGACGGGACAGATACGCAGTATTTT. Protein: CASSPWTGDGTDTQYF.

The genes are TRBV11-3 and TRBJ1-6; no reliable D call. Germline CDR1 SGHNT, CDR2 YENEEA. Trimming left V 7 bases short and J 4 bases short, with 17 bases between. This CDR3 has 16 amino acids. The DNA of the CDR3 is TGTGCCAGCACCCCGGGAAGGGCCGCGTATAATTCACCCCTCCACTTT. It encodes CASTPGRAAYNSPLHF.